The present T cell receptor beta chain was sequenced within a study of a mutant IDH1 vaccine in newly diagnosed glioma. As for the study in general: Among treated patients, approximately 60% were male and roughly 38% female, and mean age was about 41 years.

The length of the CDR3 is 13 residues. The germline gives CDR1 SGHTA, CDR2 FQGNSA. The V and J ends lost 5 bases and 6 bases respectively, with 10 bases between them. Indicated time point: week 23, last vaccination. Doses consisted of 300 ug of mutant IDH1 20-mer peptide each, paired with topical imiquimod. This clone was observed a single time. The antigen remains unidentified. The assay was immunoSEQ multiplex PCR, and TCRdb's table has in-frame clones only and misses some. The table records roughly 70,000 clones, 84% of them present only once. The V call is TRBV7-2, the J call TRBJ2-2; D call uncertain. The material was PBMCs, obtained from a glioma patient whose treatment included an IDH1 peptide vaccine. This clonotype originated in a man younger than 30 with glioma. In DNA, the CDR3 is TGTGCCAGCAGCCCGAGTGGCTCCGGGGAGCTGTTTTTT. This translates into CASSPSGSGELFF.